This passage covers 3 T cell receptor beta chains from one sample sequenced in a study of hypomethylating agent response in myelodysplastic syndrome. Sequenced by immunoSEQ multiplex PCR; TCRdb stores in-frame clones only, minus some. The repertoire consists of about 5,700 clones, with around four fifths occurring once and the leading ten covering around 10%. Specimen: bone marrow, collected before or after starting hypomethylating agent treatment for myelodysplastic syndrome (not recorded which). Receptors were obtained from a human donor with myelodysplastic syndrome.

The rearrangement uses TRBV18 and TRBJ2-2; D is possibly TRBD2 (6 bases). Germline values: CDR1 KGHSH, CDR2 LQKENI. V was clipped by 3 bases and J by 6 bases, with 11 bases between them. This CDR3 has 14 amino acids. CDR3 in amino acids: CASSPVEGSGELFF. The CDR3 DNA reads as TGTGCCAGCTCACCGGTGGAGGGGTCCGGGGAGCTGTTTTTT.

The V and J genes are TRBV19 and TRBJ2-2; 7 bases agree with TRBD1. Germline values: CDR1 LNHDA, CDR2 SQIVND (reference sequence). The CDR3 extends over 17 amino acids. Trimming removed 0 bases from V and 1 base from J; junction bases left unmatched: 5. For the CDR3, the DNA is TGTGCCAGTAGTATAGACAAGGGGGCCATGAACACCGGGGAGCTGTTTTTT. Residues: CASSIDKGAMNTGELFF. Full variable domain (outside the CDR3, taken from reference TRBV19 and TRBJ2-2): DGGITQSPKYLFRKEGQNVTLSCEQNLNHDAMYWYRQDPGQGLRLIYYSQIVNDFQKGDIAEGYSVSREKKESFPLTVTSAQKNPTAFYLCASSIDKGAMNTGELFFGEGSRLTVL.

This sequence joins TRBV5-6 and TRBJ2-7, with D possibly TRBD2 on 7 matching bases. CDR3 length: 19 amino acids. Germline V lookup: CDR1 SGHDT, CDR2 YYEEEE. V was trimmed by 4 bases and J by 2 bases, leaving 28 bases between them. The CDR3 region is CASSTNPRTGGLQPYEQYF. The CDR3 bases are TGTGCCAGCAGCACAAATCCTCGTACCGGGGGGCTCCAGCCCTACGAGCAGTACTTC.